The rows below give T cell receptor beta chains drawn from one sample of a study of blood T cell repertoires in COVID-19. The method was immunoSEQ multiplex PCR; TCRdb's version includes in-frame clones alone and lacks a portion of them. The data show some 670,000 clones, approximately 90% seen once. The specimen sequenced was peripheral blood. The receptors originated from a woman aged 18-29 years with acute or convalescent COVID-19. CDR3s include the opening cysteine and the closing phenylalanine or tryptophan. Each record gives: V gene, D gene, J gene, clone size, CDR3 DNA, CDR3 protein. A D gene is named only where the DNA matches it firmly. Rows may omit the clone size; those that give it use once, few, many or a size class.

v_call: TRBV3-1/TRBV3-2
d_call: -
j_call: TRBJ1-1
clone_size: once
cdr3_nt: TGTGCCAGCAGCCAAGCGGGCAGGGCGAACGGCGAAGCTTTCTTT
cdr3_aa: CASSQAGRANGEAFF

v_call: TRBV7-9
d_call: -
j_call: TRBJ1-2
clone_size: few
cdr3_nt: TGTGCCAGCAGCCACGACAGCCATGTAAACTATGGCTACACCTTC
cdr3_aa: CASSHDSHVNYGYTF

v_call: TRBV5-1
d_call: TRBD1
j_call: TRBJ2-7
clone_size: -
cdr3_nt: TGCGCCAGCAGCTTGGGGACAGGCGCCTACGAGCAGTACTTC
cdr3_aa: CASSLGTGAYEQYF

v_call: TRBV18
d_call: TRBD2
j_call: TRBJ2-7
clone_size: -
cdr3_nt: TGTGCCAGCTCCCTAGCGGGGAGCTCCTACGAGCAGTACTTC
cdr3_aa: CASSLAGSSYEQYF

v_call: TRBV20-1
d_call: -
j_call: TRBJ2-7
clone_size: once
cdr3_nt: TGCAGTGCTAGAACATCCTACGAGCAGTACTTC
cdr3_aa: CSARTSYEQYF

v_call: TRBV6-5
d_call: -
j_call: TRBJ1-5
clone_size: -
cdr3_nt: TGTGCCAGCAGTTACAGTTTTGCAGGGAGGTCTCAGCCCCAGCATTTT
cdr3_aa: CASSYSFAGRSQPQHF

v_call: TRBV15
d_call: TRBD1
j_call: TRBJ1-2
clone_size: -
cdr3_nt: TGTGCCACCAGCAGAGACGATCAGGGGGAAGTGGAGGGCTACACCTTC
cdr3_aa: CATSRDDQGEVEGYTF

v_call: TRBV6-5
d_call: -
j_call: TRBJ1-3
clone_size: -
cdr3_nt: TGTGCCAGCAGCCAGGGCTCTGGAAACACCATATATTTT
cdr3_aa: CASSQGSGNTIYF

v_call: TRBV13
d_call: TRBD1
j_call: TRBJ1-1
clone_size: -
cdr3_nt: TGTGCCAGCAGAACAGGGGGTTTTGAAGCTTTCTTT
cdr3_aa: CASRTGGFEAFF

v_call: TRBV5-1
d_call: -
j_call: TRBJ2-1
clone_size: -
cdr3_nt: TGCGCCAGCAGCTTGGACCCGGGGAATGAGCAGTTCTTC
cdr3_aa: CASSLDPGNEQFF

v_call: TRBV10-3
d_call: TRBD1
j_call: TRBJ1-2
clone_size: once
cdr3_nt: TGTGCCATCAGACCGGGACAGGGGGCGAACTATGGCTACACCTTC
cdr3_aa: CAIRPGQGANYGYTF

v_call: TRBV24-1
d_call: -
j_call: TRBJ2-5
clone_size: -
cdr3_nt: TGTGCCACCAGTGATTCTAAGCCCCCCGGGACCCAGTACTTC
cdr3_aa: CATSDSKPPGTQYF

v_call: TRBV7-9
d_call: -
j_call: TRBJ1-6
clone_size: -
cdr3_nt: TGTGCCAGCAGAGGGACATTGAGCTCCTATAATTCACCCCTCCACTTT
cdr3_aa: CASRGTLSSYNSPLHF

v_call: TRBV11-3
d_call: -
j_call: TRBJ2-3
clone_size: -
cdr3_nt: TGTGCCAGCAGCTTAAAAACGGACTACACAGATACGCAGTATTTT
cdr3_aa: CASSLKTDYTDTQYF

v_call: TRBV5-6
d_call: -
j_call: TRBJ1-2
clone_size: -
cdr3_nt: TGTGCCAGCAGCTTTAATAGGGGTCTCTATGGCTACACCTTC
cdr3_aa: CASSFNRGLYGYTF

v_call: TRBV5-1
d_call: TRBD1
j_call: TRBJ2-2
clone_size: -
cdr3_nt: TGCGCCAGCAGCCCCAGGACAGGATTCAACACCGGGGAGCTGTTTTTT
cdr3_aa: CASSPRTGFNTGELFF

v_call: TRBV7-8
d_call: -
j_call: TRBJ1-1
clone_size: -
cdr3_nt: TGTGCCAGCAGCACCCGCTCGGGGACTGAAAACACTGAAGCTTTCTTT
cdr3_aa: CASSTRSGTENTEAFF

v_call: TRBV30
d_call: TRBD1
j_call: TRBJ2-1
clone_size: once
cdr3_nt: TGTGCCTGGTCCCGGGACAGGGGGTCCTACAATGAGCAGTTCTTC
cdr3_aa: CAWSRDRGSYNEQFF

v_call: TRBV9
d_call: -
j_call: TRBJ1-1
clone_size: -
cdr3_nt: TGTGCCAGCAGCATTGCAGGGGTAGCCACTGAAGCTTTCTTT
cdr3_aa: CASSIAGVATEAFF

v_call: TRBV6-4
d_call: TRBD1
j_call: TRBJ1-6
clone_size: once
cdr3_nt: TGTGCCAGCAGTGCCCACCCCGACAGGGACTCACCCCTCCACTTT
cdr3_aa: CASSAHPDRDSPLHF

v_call: TRBV5-4
d_call: -
j_call: TRBJ1-6
clone_size: once
cdr3_nt: TGTGCCAGCAGCTGGAACAGGGAACGGGGTTCACCCCTCCACTTT
cdr3_aa: CASSWNRERGSPLHF

v_call: TRBV7-9
d_call: -
j_call: TRBJ1-1
clone_size: -
cdr3_nt: TGTGCCAGCAGCTTAGAGAGGGGACTTGAAGCTTTCTTT
cdr3_aa: CASSLERGLEAFF

v_call: TRBV5-5
d_call: TRBD2
j_call: TRBJ2-7
clone_size: -
cdr3_nt: TGTGCCAGCAGCTCGACGACTAGCGGGAGGTACGAGCAGTACTTC
cdr3_aa: CASSSTTSGRYEQYF

v_call: TRBV5-1
d_call: TRBD1
j_call: TRBJ1-2
clone_size: -
cdr3_nt: TGCGCCAGCAGCCCCGGACAGGGGACCTCCTATGGCTACACCTTC
cdr3_aa: CASSPGQGTSYGYTF